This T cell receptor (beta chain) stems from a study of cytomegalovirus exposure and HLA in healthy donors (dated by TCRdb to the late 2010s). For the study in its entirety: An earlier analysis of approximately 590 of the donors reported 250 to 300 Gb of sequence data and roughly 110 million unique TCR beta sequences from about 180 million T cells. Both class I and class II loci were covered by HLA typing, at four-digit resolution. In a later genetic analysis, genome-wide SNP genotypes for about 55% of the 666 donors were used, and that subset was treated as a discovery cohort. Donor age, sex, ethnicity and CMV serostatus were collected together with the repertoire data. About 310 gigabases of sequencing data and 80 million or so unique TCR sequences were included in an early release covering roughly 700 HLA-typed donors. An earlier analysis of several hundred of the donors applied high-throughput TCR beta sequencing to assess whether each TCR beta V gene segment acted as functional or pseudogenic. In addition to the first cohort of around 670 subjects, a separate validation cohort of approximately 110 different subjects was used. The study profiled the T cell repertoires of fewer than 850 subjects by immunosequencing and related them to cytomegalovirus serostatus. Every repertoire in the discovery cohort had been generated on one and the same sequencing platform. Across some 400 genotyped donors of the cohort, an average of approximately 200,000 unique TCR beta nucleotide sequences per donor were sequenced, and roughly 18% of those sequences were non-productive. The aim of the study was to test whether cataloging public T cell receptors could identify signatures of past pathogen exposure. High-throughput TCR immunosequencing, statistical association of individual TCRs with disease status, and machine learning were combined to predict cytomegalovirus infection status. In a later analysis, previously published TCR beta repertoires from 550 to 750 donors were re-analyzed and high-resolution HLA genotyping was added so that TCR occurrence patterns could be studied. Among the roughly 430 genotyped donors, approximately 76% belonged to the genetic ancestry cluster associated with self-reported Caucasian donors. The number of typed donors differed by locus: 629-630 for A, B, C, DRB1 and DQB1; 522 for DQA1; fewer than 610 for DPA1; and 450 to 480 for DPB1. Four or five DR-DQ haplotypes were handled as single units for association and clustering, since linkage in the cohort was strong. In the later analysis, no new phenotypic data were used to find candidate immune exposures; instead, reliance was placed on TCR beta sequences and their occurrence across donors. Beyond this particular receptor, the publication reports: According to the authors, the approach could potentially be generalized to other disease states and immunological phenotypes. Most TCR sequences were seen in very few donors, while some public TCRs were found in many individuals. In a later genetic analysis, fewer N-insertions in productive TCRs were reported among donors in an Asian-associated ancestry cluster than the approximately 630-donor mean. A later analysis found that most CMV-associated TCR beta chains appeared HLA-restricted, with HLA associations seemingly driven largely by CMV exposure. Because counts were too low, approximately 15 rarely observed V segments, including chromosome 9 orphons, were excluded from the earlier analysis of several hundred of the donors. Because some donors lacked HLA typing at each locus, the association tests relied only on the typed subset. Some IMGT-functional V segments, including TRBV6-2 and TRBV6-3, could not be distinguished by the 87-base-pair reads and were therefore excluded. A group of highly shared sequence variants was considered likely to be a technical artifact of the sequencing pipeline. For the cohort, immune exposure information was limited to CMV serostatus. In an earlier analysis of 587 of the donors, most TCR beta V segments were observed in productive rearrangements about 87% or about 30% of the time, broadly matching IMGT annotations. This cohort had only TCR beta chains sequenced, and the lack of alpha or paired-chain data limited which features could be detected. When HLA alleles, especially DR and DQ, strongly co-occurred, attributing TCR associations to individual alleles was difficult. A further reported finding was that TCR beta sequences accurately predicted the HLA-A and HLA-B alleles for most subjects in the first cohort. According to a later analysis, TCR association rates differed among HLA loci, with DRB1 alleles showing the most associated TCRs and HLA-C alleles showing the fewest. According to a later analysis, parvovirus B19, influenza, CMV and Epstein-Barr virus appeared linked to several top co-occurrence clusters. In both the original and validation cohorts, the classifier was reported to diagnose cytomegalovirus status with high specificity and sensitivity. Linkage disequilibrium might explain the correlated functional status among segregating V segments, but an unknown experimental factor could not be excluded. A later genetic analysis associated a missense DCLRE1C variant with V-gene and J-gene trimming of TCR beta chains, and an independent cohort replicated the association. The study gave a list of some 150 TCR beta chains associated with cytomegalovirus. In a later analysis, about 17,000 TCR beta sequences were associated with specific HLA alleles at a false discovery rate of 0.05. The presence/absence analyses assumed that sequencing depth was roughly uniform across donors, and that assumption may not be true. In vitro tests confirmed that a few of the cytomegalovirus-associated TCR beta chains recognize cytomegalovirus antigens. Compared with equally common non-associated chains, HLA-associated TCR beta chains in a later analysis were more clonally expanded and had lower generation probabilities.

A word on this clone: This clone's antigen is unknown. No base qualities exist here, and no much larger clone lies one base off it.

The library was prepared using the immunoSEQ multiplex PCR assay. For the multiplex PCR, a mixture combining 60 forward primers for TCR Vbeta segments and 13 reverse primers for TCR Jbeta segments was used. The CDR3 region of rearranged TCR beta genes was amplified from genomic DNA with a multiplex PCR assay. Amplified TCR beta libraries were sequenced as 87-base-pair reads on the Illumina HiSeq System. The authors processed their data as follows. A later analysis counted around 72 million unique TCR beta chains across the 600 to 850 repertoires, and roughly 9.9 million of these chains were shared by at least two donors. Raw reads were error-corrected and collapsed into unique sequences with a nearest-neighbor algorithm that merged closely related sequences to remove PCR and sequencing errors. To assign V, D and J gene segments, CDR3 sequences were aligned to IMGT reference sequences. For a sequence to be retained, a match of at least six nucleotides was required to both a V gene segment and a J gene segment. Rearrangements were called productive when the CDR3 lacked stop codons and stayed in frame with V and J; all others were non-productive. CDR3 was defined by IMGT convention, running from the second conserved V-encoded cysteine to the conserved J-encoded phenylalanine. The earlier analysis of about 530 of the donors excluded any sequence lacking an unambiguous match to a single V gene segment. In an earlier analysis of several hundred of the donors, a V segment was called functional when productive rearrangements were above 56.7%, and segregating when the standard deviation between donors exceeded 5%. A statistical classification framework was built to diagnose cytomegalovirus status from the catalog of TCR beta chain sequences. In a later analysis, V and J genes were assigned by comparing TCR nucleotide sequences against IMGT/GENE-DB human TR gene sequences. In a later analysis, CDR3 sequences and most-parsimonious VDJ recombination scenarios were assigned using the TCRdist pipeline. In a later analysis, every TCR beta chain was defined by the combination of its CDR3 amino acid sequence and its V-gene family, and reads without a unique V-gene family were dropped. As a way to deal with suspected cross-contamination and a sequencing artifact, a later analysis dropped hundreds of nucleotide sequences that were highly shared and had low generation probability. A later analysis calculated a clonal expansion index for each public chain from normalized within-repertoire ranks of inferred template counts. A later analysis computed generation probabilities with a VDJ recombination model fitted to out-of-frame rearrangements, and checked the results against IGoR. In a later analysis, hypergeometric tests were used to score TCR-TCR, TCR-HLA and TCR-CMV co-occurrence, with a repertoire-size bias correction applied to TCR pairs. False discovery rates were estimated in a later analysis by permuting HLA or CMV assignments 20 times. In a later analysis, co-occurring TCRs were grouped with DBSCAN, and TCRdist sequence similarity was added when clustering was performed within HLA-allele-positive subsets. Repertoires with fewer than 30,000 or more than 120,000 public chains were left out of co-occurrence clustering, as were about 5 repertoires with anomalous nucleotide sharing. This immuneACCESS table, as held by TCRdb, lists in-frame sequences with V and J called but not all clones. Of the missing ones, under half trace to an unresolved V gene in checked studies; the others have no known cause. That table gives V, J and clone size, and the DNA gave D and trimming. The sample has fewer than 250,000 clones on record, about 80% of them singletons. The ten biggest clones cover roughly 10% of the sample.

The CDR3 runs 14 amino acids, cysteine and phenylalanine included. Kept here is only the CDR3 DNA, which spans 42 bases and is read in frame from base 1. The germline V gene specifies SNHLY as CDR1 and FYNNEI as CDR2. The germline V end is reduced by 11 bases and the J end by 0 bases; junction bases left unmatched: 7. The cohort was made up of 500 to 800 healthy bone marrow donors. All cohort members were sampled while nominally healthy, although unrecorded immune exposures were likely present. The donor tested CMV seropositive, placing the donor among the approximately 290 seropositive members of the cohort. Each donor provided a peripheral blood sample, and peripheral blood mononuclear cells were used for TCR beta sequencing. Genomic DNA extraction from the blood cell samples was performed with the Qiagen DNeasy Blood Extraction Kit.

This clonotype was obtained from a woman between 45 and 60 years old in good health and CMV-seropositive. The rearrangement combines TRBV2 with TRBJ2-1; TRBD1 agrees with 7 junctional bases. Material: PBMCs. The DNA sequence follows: TGTGCCCTAGCAGGGGGTAACTCCTACAATGAGCAGTTCTTC. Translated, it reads CALAGGNSYNEQFF. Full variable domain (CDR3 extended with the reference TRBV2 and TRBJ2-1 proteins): EPEVTQTPSHQVTQMGQEVILRCVPISNHLYFYWYRQILGQKVEFLVSFYNNEISEKSEIFDDQFSVERPDGSNFTLKIRSTKLEDSAMYFCALAGGNSYNEQFFGPGTRLTVL.